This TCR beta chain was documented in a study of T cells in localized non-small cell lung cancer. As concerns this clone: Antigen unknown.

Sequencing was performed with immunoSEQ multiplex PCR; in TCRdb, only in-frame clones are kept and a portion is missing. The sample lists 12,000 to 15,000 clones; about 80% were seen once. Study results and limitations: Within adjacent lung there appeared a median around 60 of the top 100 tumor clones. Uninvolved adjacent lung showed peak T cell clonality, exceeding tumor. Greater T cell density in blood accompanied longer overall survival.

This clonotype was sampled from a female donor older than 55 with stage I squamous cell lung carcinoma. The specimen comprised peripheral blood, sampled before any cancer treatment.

The CDR3 is CSGGKGGTNTGELFF. The DNA for the CDR3 is TGCAGCGGAGGGAAGGGAGGGACGAACACCGGGGAGCTGTTTTTT. The rearrangement joins TRBV29-1 to TRBJ2-2, with 7 positions matching TRBD2. V lost 7 bases to trimming and J lost 0 bases; unmatched junction nucleotides: 8. The length of the CDR3 is 15 residues. CDR1 SQVTM and CDR2 ANQGSEA come from the germline V gene.